The T cell receptor (beta chain) under discussion was sequenced for a study of T-cell reconstitution after alpha-beta-depleted transplantation in children. Study-wide findings and caveats: It was surviving recipient T cells and thymic progenitors that gave some patients high TCRbeta diversity at day 60. Hyperexpanded clones declined; after one year, newly produced T cells mostly supplied diversity. There were reportedly several hundred expanded graft clones from which alpha-beta T cells came about two months after transplant.

This clonotype showed up many times. What it recognizes is unknown. The TCRbeta library was prepared with unique molecular identifiers. One entry per CDR3 protein, called by TCRdb with MiXCR from the PCR reads. The data contain 9,000 or so distinct CDR3 sequences, roughly 14% of them singletons. V was cut by 0 bases and J by 1 base, with 7 bases left in between. This CDR3 has 15 amino acids. Germline CDR1 LGHNA, CDR2 YSLEER. The sequence derives from a male patient younger than 18 who had a stem cell transplant for acute lymphoblastic leukemia, so the T cells may come from the graft donor. Sample: PBMCs, mostly from graft donor cells, taken 60 days after TCRalphabeta/CD19-depleted stem cell transplant. V gene TRBV4-3 combines with J gene TRBJ2-1; D uncertain. CDR3 loop: CASSQDSTSYNEQFF. The DNA for the CDR3 is TGCGCCAGCAGCCAAGATAGTACGTCCTACAATGAGCAGTTCTTC.